This entry features one TCR beta chain sequence. The identical CDR3 is also encoded by other nucleotide sequences in the sample. The sample belongs to a study of radiotherapy plus CTLA-4 blockade in lung cancer. Sequencing used immunoSEQ multiplex PCR; TCRdb keeps in-frame clones, though not all of them. The sample has 30,000 to 40,000 clones; approximately 77% are singletons. The material was peripheral blood, obtained from a patient treated with radiotherapy plus ipilimumab. The TCR sequence derives from a human donor with non-small cell lung cancer whose response to radiotherapy plus ipilimumab could not be evaluated.

This chain's CDR3 is CASRVLLPAGAFF. The CDR3 DNA is TGTGCCAGTAGGGTCTTACTTCCCGCGGGAGCTTTCTTT. The rearrangement links TRBV6-4 to TRBJ1-1, with no clear D. The germline V and J ends were trimmed by 9 bases and 10 bases, with 21 bases remaining between them. The CDR3 totals 13 residues. Germline CDR1 is MRHNA and CDR2 is SNTAGT.